This T cell receptor beta chain was found in a study of cytomegalovirus exposure and HLA in healthy donors. Study-level information: A prior study identified 90 million to 120 million unique TCR beta sequences from some 180 million T cells. Of all 398 donors who were genotyped, roughly 81% belonged to the Caucasian-associated ancestry cluster.

V was cut by 6 bases and J by 1 base, with 10 bases left in between. Germline lookup yields CDR1 MDHEN and CDR2 SYDVKM. The CDR3 is made up of 14 amino acids. Comments on this clone: Its matching antigen is unknown.

Regarding the study as a whole: The listing of fewer than 200 TCR beta chains classed them as cytomegalovirus-associated. The authors confirmed in vitro that three CMV-associated chains were specific for CMV antigens.

Amplification used 60 Vbeta primers and 13 Jbeta primers. The protocol was immunoSEQ multiplex PCR, while the TCRdb copy is restricted to in-frame clones and leaves out a portion. The sample has 95,000 to 100,000 clones, about 70% seen once. The clonotype originates from a woman in her forties in good health and CMV-seronegative. The V and J genes are TRBV28 and TRBJ1-3; D is unclear. Material for sequencing was PBMCs. CDR3 coding DNA: TGTGCCAGCAGCACCACAGATTCTGGAAACACCATATATTTT. Translating it yields CASSTTDSGNTIYF.